The 14 T cell receptor beta chains reported below all come from one sample, sequenced in a study of cytomegalovirus exposure and HLA in healthy donors. Both 60 Vbeta primers and 13 Jbeta primers went into the PCR. Using immunoSEQ multiplex PCR, the repertoire was profiled, and TCRdb retains in-frame clones only, with some absent. Of around 93,000 clones in the sample, under 90% are singletons; the top ten hold 3.5% to 4%. The sequenced material came from PBMCs. These receptors were obtained from a middle-aged man in good health and CMV-seronegative.

The chain links TRBV5-1 to TRBJ2-1; D may be TRBD1 (6 bases). This CDR3 comprises 15 residues. Trimming removed 5 bases at V and 3 bases at J, with 15 bases between. In germline, CDR1 is SGHRS, CDR2 YFSETQ. The CDR3 sequence: CASRLAGDGYNEQFF. Written as DNA, the CDR3 is TGCGCCAGCAGGCTGGCAGGGGATGGCTACAATGAGCAGTTCTTC.

The chain employs TRBV10-3 and TRBJ1-5; the D gene is possibly TRBD1 (5 bases). V was shortened by 8 bases and J by 0 bases, with 8 bases between the two germline ends. There are 13 residues in the CDR3. CDR1 and CDR2 (germline): ENHRY, SYGVKD. CDR3 nucleotides: TGTGCCATCCAGGGAAATAGCAATCAGCCCCAGCATTTT. Its protein product is CAIQGNSNQPQHF.

This rearrangement joins TRBV2 to TRBJ2-7; 11 bases match TRBD2. After removal of 6 bases from V and 6 bases from J, the junction contained 10 bases not matched to a gene. This CDR3 is 15 amino acids long. CDR1 and CDR2 (germline): SNHLY, FYNNEI. This CDR3 reads CASRVTSGRSREQYF. The DNA for the CDR3 is TGTGCCAGCAGGGTCACTAGCGGGAGATCTCGCGAGCAGTACTTC. The entire variable domain, with the rest obtained from reference TRBV2 and TRBJ2-7, is as follows: EPEVTQTPSHQVTQMGQEVILRCVPISNHLYFYWYRQILGQKVEFLVSFYNNEISEKSEIFDDQFSVERPDGSNFTLKIRSTKLEDSAMYFCASRVTSGRSREQYFGPGTRLTVT.

The chain is built from TRBV7-9 and TRBJ2-5; weak D call: TRBD1 (5 bases). V was shortened by 2 bases and J by 4 bases, with 11 bases between the two germline ends. The CDR3 extends over 14 amino acids. Germline loops: CDR1 SEHNR, CDR2 FQNEAQ (reference sequence). CDR3 protein: CASSLKGNGETQYF. CDR3 DNA: TGTGCCAGCAGCTTAAAGGGGAATGGAGAGACCCAGTACTTC.

The chain has TRBV5-1 and TRBJ2-3; TRBD1 aligns across 10 bases. This CDR3 region has 17 residues. CDR1 is SGHRS and CDR2 is YFSETQ in the germline V gene. V was pared by 0 bases and J by 4 bases, with 8 bases of the junction left unmatched. This CDR3 reads CASSLVAGQGYSDTQYF. The DNA for the CDR3 is TGCGCCAGCAGCTTGGTGGCGGGACAGGGGTATTCAGATACGCAGTATTTT.

The rearrangement uses TRBV15 and TRBJ1-5; tentative D call: TRBD1 (5 bases). Trimming shortened V by 5 bases and J by 3 bases, and 11 bases separated the two germline ends. Germline V gives CDR1 LNHNV, CDR2 YYDKDF (reference sequence). The CDR3 loop spans 14 amino acids. This CDR3 reads CATSARDYNQPQHF. CDR3 in DNA: TGTGCCACCAGCGCCCGGGACTACAATCAGCCCCAGCATTTT.

The chain uses TRBV9 and TRBJ2-1; 8 bases are a match to TRBD2. CDR3 size: 16 residues. Germline CDR1 SGDLS, CDR2 YYNGEE. After removal of 0 bases from V and 6 bases from J, the junction contained 8 bases not matched to a gene. This chain's CDR3 is CASSVVGAGVGNEQFF. Written as DNA, the CDR3 is TGTGCCAGCAGCGTAGTTGGAGCGGGAGTAGGCAATGAGCAGTTCTTC.

V is TRBV27 and J is TRBJ2-3; D is possibly TRBD2 (5 bases). This CDR3 is built from 15 residues. The germline V gene encodes CDR1 MNHEY and CDR2 SMNVEV (reference sequence). Trimming pared 0 bases from V and 0 bases from J, leaving 7 bases between. CDR3 sequence: CASSLSRASTDTQYF. In nucleotides, the CDR3 is TGTGCCAGCAGTTTATCGAGGGCTAGCACAGATACGCAGTATTTT.

The CDR3 is CAWSADRFAEAFF. The CDR3, as DNA: TGTGCCTGGAGCGCCGACAGATTCGCTGAAGCTTTCTTT. This chain links TRBV30 with TRBJ1-1, with D tentatively TRBD1 (5 bases). CDR1 and CDR2 (germline): GTSNPN, SVGIG (reference sequence). The CDR3 is made up of 13 amino acids. Trimming left V 3 bases short and J 6 bases short, with 14 bases between.

The table lists this clone with a count of one. J is TRBJ1-5 and V is TRBV19; D is unclear. The CDR3 has 15 amino acids. Trimming removed 7 bases from V and 3 bases from J, with 16 bases in between. CDR1 and CDR2 from the germline V gene are LNHDA and SQIVND (reference sequence). The DNA of the CDR3 is TGTGCCAGTACCGGACTGGGCGGACTCAATCAGCCCCAGCATTTT. This translates into CASTGLGGLNQPQHF. Looking up the rest from reference TRBV19 and TRBJ1-5 gives the full variable domain: DGGITQSPKYLFRKEGQNVTLSCEQNLNHDAMYWYRQDPGQGLRLIYYSQIVNDFQKGDIAEGYSVSREKKESFPLTVTSAQKNPTAFYLCASTGLGGLNQPQHFGDGTRLSIL.

V gene TRBV5-5 combines with J gene TRBJ2-5; 7 nucleotides agree with TRBD1. The J call may be incorrect, as the DNA end agrees better with TRBJ2-7. This CDR3 is 14 amino acids long. Germline V lookup: CDR1 SGHKS, CDR2 YYEKEE (reference sequence). The DNA for the CDR3 is TGTGCCAGCAGCCTGACAGGGAACTCCTACGAGCAGTACTTC. Translating gives CASSLTGNSYEQYF.

The chain links TRBV6-1 to TRBJ2-5; D is ambiguous. The DNA end favors TRBJ2-7, so the J call may be wrong. Germline CDR1 reads MNHNS; CDR2 reads SASEGT. CDR3 length: 12 amino acids. The DNA of the CDR3 is TGTGCCAGCAGTCACCAGGAAGACGAGCAGTACTTC. It is translated as CASSHQEDEQYF.

The chain has TRBV28 and TRBJ2-7; the match to TRBD2 covers 10 bases. Looked up from germline, CDR1 is MDHEN and CDR2 is SYDVKM. The V gene end was trimmed by 6 bases and the J gene end by 9 bases; junction bases not matched to a gene: 11. The CDR3 extends over 14 amino acids. The CDR3 loop reads CASSKLAGEDWQYF. In nucleotides, the CDR3 is TGTGCCAGCAGCAAGCTAGCGGGAGAGGATTGGCAGTACTTC.

The J gene is TRBJ2-2, the V gene TRBV5-1, with D maybe TRBD2 (5 bases). Germline lookup yields CDR1 SGHRS and CDR2 YFSETQ. The CDR3 extends over 15 amino acids. The ends were cut back, 0 bases at V and 4 bases at J, with 10 bases in the middle. Here the CDR3 reads CASSLAGSGTGELFF. Here the CDR3 DNA reads TGCGCCAGCAGCTTGGCGGGGTCGGGCACCGGGGAGCTGTTTTTT. The full variable domain, its missing parts supplied by reference TRBV5-1 and TRBJ2-2, is KAGVTQTPRYLIKTRGQQVTLSCSPISGHRSVSWYQQTPGQGLQFLFEYFSETQRNKGNFPGRFSGRQFSNSRSEMNVSTLELGDSALYLCASSLAGSGTGELFFGEGSRLTVL.